These 23 T cell receptor beta chains were all obtained from the same sample, sequenced in a study of blood T cell repertoires in COVID-19. The method was immunoSEQ multiplex PCR; TCRdb's version includes in-frame clones alone and lacks a portion of them. This sample has under 300,000 clones, with approximately 91% found just once. Specimen: PBMCs or T cells enriched from blood (not recorded which). The receptors stem from a woman aged 40-49 years with acute COVID-19.

The chain employs TRBV15 and TRBJ1-4, with D perhaps matching TRBD1 (5 bases). The CDR3 consists of 17 residues. Germline CDR1 reads LNHNV; CDR2 reads YYDKDF (reference sequence). The ends were cut back, 0 bases at V and 5 bases at J, with 16 bases in the middle. The CDR3 DNA sequence: TGTGCCACCAGCAGAGAGGTCAAAACAGGTGCCAATGAAAAACTGTTTTTT. It is translated as CATSREVKTGANEKLFF.

The CDR3 DNA reads TGTGCCAGCAGCCAAGTCGACCTAGCGGGAGAGACCCAGTACTTC. It codes for CASSQVDLAGETQYF. V and J are TRBV4-2 and TRBJ2-5; 8 bases map to TRBD2. CDR1 is LGHNA and CDR2 is YNFKEQ in the germline V gene. The CDR3 runs 15 residues. The V gene end was trimmed by 1 base and the J gene end by 4 bases; junction bases not matched to a gene: 5.

The chain employs TRBV6-4 and TRBJ1-2; D might be TRBD1 (6 bases). Per germline, CDR1 MRHNA and CDR2 SNTAGT. V lost 6 bases and J 4 bases, leaving 15 bases between the germline ends. The CDR3 length is 14 residues. The CDR3 coding sequence is TGTGCCAGCAGCCCGGACAGCAAAGCCTATGGCTACACCTTC. The encoded protein is CASSPDSKAYGYTF.

The chain couples TRBV27 to TRBJ2-1; a weak D match, TRBD2 (7 bases). This CDR3 is 14 amino acids long. Looked up from germline, CDR1 is MNHEY and CDR2 is SMNVEV (reference sequence). Trimming took 6 bases from V and 0 from J, leaving 9 bases between them. DNA of the CDR3: TGTGCCAGCAGAGGGGGGGTCTCCTACAATGAGCAGTTCTTC. This sequence encodes CASRGGVSYNEQFF.

V and J are TRBV28 and TRBJ1-3, with D uncertain. CDR1 and CDR2 from the germline V gene are MDHEN and SYDVKM. This CDR3 region has 16 residues. V was clipped by 4 bases and J by 0 bases, with 13 bases between them. As DNA, the CDR3 is TGTGCCAGCAGTTCGGGTGGATCTGGCTCTGGAAACACCATATATTTT. It codes for CASSSGGSGSGNTIYF. Based on the CDR3 plus reference TRBV28 and TRBJ1-3, the full variable domain is DVKVTQSSRYLVKRTGEKVFLECVQDMDHENMFWYRQDPGLGLRLIYFSYDVKMKEKGDIPEGYSVSREKKERFSLILESASTNQTSMYLCASSSGGSGSGNTIYFGEGSWLTVV.

The genes are TRBV3-1 (or the pseudogene TRBV3-2) and TRBJ2-7; tentative D call: TRBD2 (6 bases). V was cut by 1 base and J by 6 bases, with 13 bases left in between. CDR3 length: 14 residues. Germline-derived CDR1 and CDR2 are LGHDT and YNNKEL (reference sequence). The CDR3 coding sequence is TGTGCCAGCAGCCAAGGGGGAGGAACTGGCGAGCAGTACTTC. Protein: CASSQGGGTGEQYF.

This sequence joins TRBV6-5 and TRBJ2-7; D is perhaps TRBD2 (6 bases). Between the trimmed V and J ends, which lost 8 bases and 3 bases, there was a span of 14 bases. Germline CDR1 is MNHEY and CDR2 is SVGAGI. CDR3 length: 13 amino acids. The CDR3 spells CASWGLGGYEQYF. For the CDR3, the DNA is TGTGCCAGCTGGGGCCTCGGGGGCTACGAGCAGTACTTC.

V and J are TRBV27 and TRBJ2-7; TRBD1 might be the D (6 bases). CDR3 size: 14 residues. V lost 3 bases to trimming and J lost 1 base, with 10 bases between them. CDR1 MNHEY and CDR2 SMNVEV come from the germline V gene (reference sequence). CDR3 nucleotides: TGTGCCAGCAGTTTTGCAGGGGCGTCCTACGAGCAGTACTTC. Translated, it gives CASSFAGASYEQYF.

The chain is built from TRBV3-1 (or the pseudogene TRBV3-2) and TRBJ1-4; tentatively, D is TRBD1 (6 bases). Between the trimmed V and J ends, which lost 5 bases and 7 bases, there was a span of 17 bases. Germline CDR1 LGHDT, CDR2 YNNKEL (reference sequence). The CDR3 spans 15 residues. The CDR3 sequence is CASSTLWGGGEKLFF. CDR3 coding DNA: TGTGCCAGCAGCACCCTTTGGGGGGGCGGTGAAAAACTGTTTTTT.

This clone came up once. The rearrangement links TRBV28 to TRBJ1-6; D perhaps matches TRBD1 (5 bases). The germline V gene has CDR1 MDHEN and CDR2 SYDVKM. The V and J ends lost 8 bases and 1 base respectively, with 15 bases between them. The CDR3 covers 16 residues. The CDR3 protein is CASLSGGDSYNSPLHF. Written as DNA, the CDR3 is TGTGCCAGCCTCTCCGGGGGGGATTCCTATAATTCACCCCTCCACTTT.

This clone has a single count. The rearrangement uses TRBV7-3 and TRBJ2-3; a possible D gene is TRBD2 (6 bases). V was trimmed by 2 bases and J by 1 base, leaving 10 bases between them. Germline V gene lookup returns CDR1 SGHTA and CDR2 FQGTGA. The CDR3 is 15 amino acids. The CDR3 DNA reads as TGTGCCAGCAGCTTACAGCGGGTCCGCACAGATACGCAGTATTTT. Its translation: CASSLQRVRTDTQYF. Full variable domain (missing parts from reference TRBV7-3 and TRBJ2-3): GAGVSQTPSNKVTEKGKYVELRCDPISGHTALYWYRQSLGQGPEFLIYFQGTGAADDSGLPNDRFFAVRPEGSVSTLKIQRTERGDSAVYLCASSLQRVRTDTQYFGPGTRLTVL.

The rearrangement links TRBV18 to TRBJ2-1; the D gene is possibly TRBD2 (5 bases). Germline loops: CDR1 KGHSH, CDR2 LQKENI. Trimming took 4 bases from V and 5 from J, leaving 15 bases between them. The CDR3 is made up of 15 amino acids. The CDR3: CASSLTRTEHNEQFF. The DNA of the CDR3 is TGTGCCAGCTCACTCACTAGGACGGAACACAATGAGCAGTTCTTC.

The rearrangement links TRBV5-1 to TRBJ2-2, with 7 bases aligning to TRBD1. With V trimmed by 3 bases and J by 3 bases, 5 bases remained unmatched. The CDR3 runs to 15 residues. Germline CDR1 reads SGHRS; CDR2 reads YFSETQ. CDR3 coding DNA: TGCGCCAGCAGCTGGTTTGACAGGGACACCGGGGAGCTGTTTTTT. This encodes CASSWFDRDTGELFF.

The chain joins TRBV30 to TRBJ1-6; D gene uncertain. Trimming took 3 bases from V and 9 from J, leaving 9 bases between them. CDR1 is GTSNPN, CDR2 SVGIG, per germline (reference sequence). The length of the CDR3 is 12 residues. CDR3 region: CAWSRAVSPLHF. The CDR3 nucleotides read TGTGCCTGGAGCCGCGCGGTTTCACCCCTCCACTTT.

This chain links TRBV6-4 with TRBJ1-6; TRBD1 aligns across 7 bases. The V gene end was trimmed by 6 bases and the J gene end by 7 bases; junction bases not matched to a gene: 6. Germline CDR1 MRHNA, CDR2 SNTAGT. This CDR3 contains 14 residues. CDR3: CASSSDRFNSPLHF. Here the CDR3 DNA reads TGTGCCAGCAGCTCGGACAGGTTCAATTCACCCCTCCACTTT.

The rearrangement uses TRBV7-2 and TRBJ1-5; D call uncertain. The V gene lost 2 bases and the J gene lost 14 bases, with 13 bases spanning the gap. The CDR3 is 12 amino acids. The germline CDR1 and CDR2 sequences are SGHTA and FQGNSA. Here the CDR3 DNA reads TGTGCCAGCAGCTTAAATACCGGGAAGGAGCATTTT. Translating it yields CASSLNTGKEHF.

The chain employs TRBV5-6 and TRBJ1-4, with TRBD1 matching over 8 bases. V gave up 0 bases and J gave up 2 bases; unmatched junction bases: 9. CDR1 is SGHDT and CDR2 is YYEEEE in the germline V gene. This CDR3 contains 18 residues. The CDR3 bases are TGTGCCAGCAGCTTGGGGGCGGACAGGGCGGCTACTAATGAAAAACTGTTTTTT. This gives the protein CASSLGADRAATNEKLFF.

This sequence joins TRBV27 and TRBJ2-5, with 8 bases fitting TRBD1. The germline gives CDR1 MNHEY, CDR2 SMNVEV (reference sequence). V trimming: 4 bases; J trimming: 5 bases; junction bases outside the gene matches: 6. The CDR3 consists of 14 residues. The CDR3 is CASSSTGVGETQYF. The DNA for the CDR3 is TGTGCCAGCAGTTCGACAGGGGTCGGGGAGACCCAGTACTTC.

The J gene is TRBJ2-7, the V gene TRBV2; D not resolved. V was cut by 5 bases and J by 0 bases, with 5 bases left in between. Germline assignment: CDR1 SNHLY and CDR2 FYNNEI. This CDR3 has 12 amino acids. The CDR3 is CASSQNSYEQYF. The CDR3 bases are TGTGCCAGCAGTCAGAACTCCTACGAGCAGTACTTC.

J is TRBJ2-2 and V is TRBV7-3; a weak D match, TRBD1 (6 bases). The CDR3 spans 14 residues. CDR1 is SGHTA, CDR2 FQGTGA, per germline. The V and J ends lost 5 bases and 2 bases respectively, with 9 bases between them. The CDR3 protein is CASSTGHNTGELFF. The DNA of the CDR3 is TGTGCCAGCAGCACGGGACACAACACCGGGGAGCTGTTTTTT.

The V gene is TRBV7-9, the J gene TRBJ1-4, with 8 bases matching TRBD1. V trimming: 0 bases; J trimming: 5 bases; junction bases outside the gene matches: 5. The germline V gene has CDR1 SEHNR and CDR2 FQNEAQ (reference sequence). CDR3 length: 16 residues. This chain's CDR3 is CASSLAYRTGNEKLFF. CDR3 nucleotide sequence: TGTGCCAGCAGCTTAGCGTATAGGACAGGGAATGAAAAACTGTTTTTT.

The chain uses TRBV5-4 and TRBJ2-5; the match to TRBD2 covers 9 bases. In germline, CDR1 is SGHNT, CDR2 YYREEE (reference sequence). J was trimmed by 7 bases and V by 3 bases; bases with no gene match: 7. This CDR3 comprises 14 residues. As DNA, the CDR3 is TGTGCCAGCAGCTCCCGACTAGCGGAGGGGACCCAGTACTTC. Amino acids: CASSSRLAEGTQYF. The whole variable domain, filled in from reference TRBV5-4 and TRBJ2-5, reads ETGVTQSPTHLIKTRGQQVTLRCSSQSGHNTVSWYQQALGQGPQFIFQYYREEENGRGNFPPRFSGLQFPNYSSELNVNALELDDSALYLCASSSRLAEGTQYFGPGTRLLVL.

The rearrangement uses TRBV28 and TRBJ2-3; D is perhaps TRBD2 (5 bases). Trimming pared 4 bases from V and 0 bases from J, leaving 8 bases between. The CDR3 covers 14 residues. Germline-derived CDR1 and CDR2 are MDHEN and SYDVKM. The CDR3 nucleotides are TGTGCCAGCAGTTACGGCGGGAGCACAGATACGCAGTATTTT. Residues: CASSYGGSTDTQYF.